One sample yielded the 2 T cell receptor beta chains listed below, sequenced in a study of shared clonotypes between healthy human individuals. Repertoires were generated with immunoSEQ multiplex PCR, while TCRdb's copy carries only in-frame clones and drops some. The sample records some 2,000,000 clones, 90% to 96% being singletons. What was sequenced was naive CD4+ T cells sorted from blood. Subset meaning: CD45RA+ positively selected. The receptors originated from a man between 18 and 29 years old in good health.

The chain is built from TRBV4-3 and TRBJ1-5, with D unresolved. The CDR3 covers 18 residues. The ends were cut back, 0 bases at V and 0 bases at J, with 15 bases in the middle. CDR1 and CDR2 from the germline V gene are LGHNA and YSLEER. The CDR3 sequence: CASSQDAAVGNSNQPQHF. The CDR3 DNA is TGCGCCAGCAGCCAAGATGCAGCTGTTGGAAATAGCAATCAGCCCCAGCATTTT.

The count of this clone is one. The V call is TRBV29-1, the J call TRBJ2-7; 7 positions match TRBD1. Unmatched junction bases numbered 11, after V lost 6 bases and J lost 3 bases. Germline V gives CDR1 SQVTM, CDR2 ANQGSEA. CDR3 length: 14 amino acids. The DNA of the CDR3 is TGCAGCGTGGGCCGGGACAGTGCGAACTACGAGCAGTACTTC. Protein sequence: CSVGRDSANYEQYF.